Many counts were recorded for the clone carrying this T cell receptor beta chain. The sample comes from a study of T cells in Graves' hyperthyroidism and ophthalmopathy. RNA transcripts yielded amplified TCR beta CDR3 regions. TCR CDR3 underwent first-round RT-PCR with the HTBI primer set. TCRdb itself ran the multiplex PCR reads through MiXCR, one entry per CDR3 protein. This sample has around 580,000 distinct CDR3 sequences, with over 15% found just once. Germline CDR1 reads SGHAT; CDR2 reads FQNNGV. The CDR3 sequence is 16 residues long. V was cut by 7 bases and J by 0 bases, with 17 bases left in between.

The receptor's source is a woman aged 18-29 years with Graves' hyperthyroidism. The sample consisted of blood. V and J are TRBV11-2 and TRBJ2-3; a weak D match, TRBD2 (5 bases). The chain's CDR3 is CASTLRAGKSTDTQYF. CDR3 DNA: TGTGCCAGCACCCTTAGGGCGGGCAAAAGCACAGATACGCAGTATTTT.